This is a list of T cell receptor beta chains from one sample in a study of blood T cell repertoires in COVID-19. Profiling relied on immunoSEQ multiplex PCR, and the TCRdb table lists in-frame clones only, not all of them. The table includes 100,000 to 150,000 clones, roughly nine tenths detected once. The sample comprised peripheral blood. The source of these receptors is a man aged 70-80 years who had recovered from COVID-19. The CDR3 runs from the conserved cysteine through the conserved F or W. A D gene is named only where the DNA matches it firmly. The listing skips clone size in some rows; elsewhere it reads once, few, many or a size class.

>TRBV7-2|TRBJ1-3|.|17|TRBD1
TGTGCCAGCAGCTTACGACAGGGGTCGATTTCGGGAAACACCATATATTTT
CASSLRQGSISGNTIYF
>TRBV30|TRBJ1-1|.|13|.
TGTGCCTGGAGTGTACTGAGGAACACTGAAGCTTTCTTT
CAWSVLRNTEAFF
>TRBV24-1|TRBJ1-5|.|15|TRBD1
TGTGCCACCAGTGACGCCGACAGGGGACATCAGCCCCAGCATTTT
CATSDADRGHQPQHF
>TRBV6-5|TRBJ2-5|.|14|TRBD1
TGTGCCAGCAGCCGCGGACAGGGGGCCAAGACCCAGTACTTC
CASSRGQGAKTQYF
>TRBV5-1|TRBJ2-2|.|16|TRBD2
TGCGCCAGCAGCTTGGCACGCGGGGGGGACACCGGGGAGCTGTTTTTT
CASSLARGGDTGELFF
>TRBV5-1|TRBJ1-6|.|17|.
TGCGCCAGTGGAGTGGCCCCGCTACGACAGGATAATTCACCCCTCCACTTT
CASGVAPLRQDNSPLHF
>TRBV5-1|TRBJ2-5|.|16|TRBD2
TGCGCCAGCAGCTTGGGCCTAGCGGGACAACAAGAGACCCAGTACTTC
CASSLGLAGQQETQYF
>TRBV28|TRBJ2-3|.|13|.
TGTGCCAGCAGGGCTAGTAGCACAGATACGCAGTATTTT
CASRASSTDTQYF
>TRBV24-1|TRBJ2-5|.|15|TRBD1
TGTGCCACCAGTGACCCGGACAGGAATCAAGAGACCCAGTACTTC
CATSDPDRNQETQYF
>TRBV19|TRBJ1-4|.|17|.
TGTGCCAGTGGGAACCACGCACAGGGTAATTATAATGAAAAACTGTTTTTT
CASGNHAQGNYNEKLFF
>TRBV9|TRBJ2-2|.|15|.
TGTGCCAGCAGCCCATCCATGAGTGCGGCCGGGGAGCTGTTTTTT
CASSPSMSAAGELFF
>TRBV5-1|TRBJ1-5|.|18|TRBD1
TGCGCCAGCAGCCAAAATCCGATGGGACAGGGGGGAAATCAGCCCCAGCATTTT
CASSQNPMGQGGNQPQHF
>TRBV19|TRBJ2-5|.|15|TRBD1
TGTGCCAGTAGTAAACCCCAGACAGGGGAAGAGACCCAGTACTTC
CASSKPQTGEETQYF
>TRBV11-1|TRBJ1-2|.|15|.
TGTGCCAGCAGCCGCCATGGAGGGTTGGGCTATGGCTACACCTTC
CASSRHGGLGYGYTF
>TRBV11-1|TRBJ2-1|.|15|TRBD2
TGTGCCAGCAGCTTGGGACTAGCGGGCAACAATGAGCAGTTCTTC
CASSLGLAGNNEQFF
>TRBV7-3|TRBJ2-3|.|15|.
TGTGCCAGCAGCTTGATGGGACTTCTCACAGATACGCAGTATTTT
CASSLMGLLTDTQYF
>TRBV15|TRBJ2-3|.|15|TRBD2
TGTGCCACCAGCAGGGGCTCGGGAGGGCCCCCCCCGCAGTATTTT
CATSRGSGGPPPQYF
>TRBV11-2|TRBJ1-1|.|13|.
TGTGCCAGCAGCTTGACAGGGAACACTGAAGCTTTCTTT
CASSLTGNTEAFF
>TRBV30|TRBJ2-1|.|15|.
TGTGCCTGGAGCTCCCCCGGGACTCCTGCCAATGAGCAGTTCTTC
CAWSSPGTPANEQFF
>TRBV3-1/TRBV3-2|TRBJ2-1|.|15|TRBD2
TGTGCCAGCAGTCTAACTAGCGGGGGTCTTAATGAGCAGTTCTTC
CASSLTSGGLNEQFF
>TRBV6-6|TRBJ2-1|.|14|TRBD2
TGTGCCAGCAGGCTAGCGGGAGTCCCCAATGAGCAGTTCTTC
CASRLAGVPNEQFF
>TRBV28|TRBJ1-2|many|11|.
TGTGCCAGCAGTTCCCTGGGGGGGGAGACCTTC
CASSSLGGETF
>TRBV11-2|TRBJ1-2|few|14|TRBD1
TGTGCCAGCACCCAGTGGGACAGGGAGTCTGGCTACACCTTC
CASTQWDRESGYTF
>TRBV6-2/TRBV6-3|TRBJ2-7|few|13|TRBD1
TGTGCCAGCAGCTCACAGGGGGCGCGAGAGCAGTACTTC
CASSSQGAREQYF
>TRBV19|TRBJ2-2|.|18|TRBD1
TGTGCCAGTACTACCTCGGGGTACGGACAGGGAATCCCCGGGGAGCTGTTTTTT
CASTTSGYGQGIPGELFF
>TRBV27|TRBJ2-1|.|14|.
TGTGCCAGCAGTCCCCGTCTCCCCGGGGATGAGCAGTTCTTC
CASSPRLPGDEQFF